The count of the clone carrying this T cell receptor (beta chain) is one. Antigen: not known. Run at survey level, the immunoSEQ assay was version v3.0. The table came from immunoSEQ multiplex PCR; TCRdb's copy has only in-frame clones and leaves some out. The sample holds around 20,000 clones, around 87% seen once. The data originate from a study of long-term antiretroviral therapy in people with HIV. The study's findings and limits: Someone took the blood between about 2003 and 2018, maybe while older ART regimens were in use. ART adherence, viral resistance and therapy changes went undocumented.

CDR1 and CDR2 (germline): SGHVS, FQNEAQ. The CDR3 length is 15 residues. With V trimmed by 1 base and J by 2 bases, 1 base remained unmatched. Treated in the United States were all of the participants with HIV. The material sequenced was unsorted PBMCs, taken around 2.7 years after starting antiretroviral therapy. The sequence was collected from a woman aged 45-65 years with HIV. The chain employs TRBV7-8 and TRBJ2-5; 10 nucleotides line up with TRBD2. The DNA of the CDR3 is TGTGCCAGCAGCTTAGGAGCGGGGGGGCAAGAGACCCAGTACTTC. This codes for CASSLGAGGQETQYF.